Described below is a single T cell receptor (beta chain) sequence and its context. This CDR3 region has 15 residues. V lost 4 bases and J 4 bases, leaving 13 bases between the germline ends. Germline values: CDR1 LNHDA, CDR2 SQIVND (reference sequence). Original data processing: Counts of nucleated cells, estimated from reference gene primer amplification, were obtained. The method was immunoSEQ multiplex PCR; TCRdb's version includes in-frame clones alone and lacks a portion of them. Clonal size and the V and J genes are those of that table, whereas D and trimming came from the DNA. This sample has 250,000 to 300,000 clones, with 81% found just once. The data originate from a study of blood T cell repertoires in COVID-19. At the level of the study: Collection of acute and convalescent COVID-19 samples took place in the United States, Italy and Spain. PBMCs, B-cell-depleted T cells, or T cells provided the cDNA or gDNA that made up the material.

The sequencing input was peripheral blood. This TCR came from a woman aged 55-75 years with active or convalescent COVID-19. V usage is TRBV19 and J usage is TRBJ1-4; D might be TRBD1 (6 bases). The CDR3 DNA reads TGTGCCAGTAGTAGTGGACAGTTTGGTAATGAAAAACTGTTTTTT. Translation: CASSSGQFGNEKLFF.